The subject of this entry is one TCR beta chain. Its target is unknown. The V and J ends lost 5 bases and 6 bases, in that order; junction bases with no gene match: 9. Germline loops: CDR1 SGHNT, CDR2 YENEEA. The CDR3 is 16 residues long. This entry belongs to a study of T cell responses to AZD1222 COVID-19 vaccine. Study background: Pooled samples include second doses given at about 4 or 12 weeks. Study-wide findings and caveats: Two doses of AZD1222 preceded a rise in Spike-specific TCR breadth and depth. Clonal diversity was possibly underestimated, and the donors were mostly white British, with more females. Repertoires were obtained solely post-peak T cell response.

Data came from immunoSEQ multiplex PCR; TCRdb stores just in-frame clones and leaves some out. This table has 99,000 or so clones, roughly 85% appearing once. The source was peripheral blood, collected on day 0 of AZD1222 vaccination. The sequence was collected from an adult in good health. The chain recombines TRBV11-3 with TRBJ2-1; TRBD2 matches at 11 bases. The CDR3 protein is CASSARGLAGGNEQFF. CDR3 nucleotide sequence: TGTGCCAGCAGCGCGCGTGGGCTAGCGGGGGGCAATGAGCAGTTCTTC.